The 19 T cell receptor beta chains listed next were all sequenced from one sample in a study of blood T cell repertoires in COVID-19. Sequenced by immunoSEQ multiplex PCR; TCRdb stores in-frame clones only, minus some. The data hold just under 350,000 clones, with approximately 90% observed a single time. The source material was peripheral blood. Receptors originate from a woman aged 18-29 years who had recovered from COVID-19.

This clone was picked up one time. The junction does not match germline at one end; this may be a read error. The V and J genes are TRBV30 and TRBJ2-3; TRBD2 matches at 8 bases. Germline assignment: CDR1 GTSNPN and CDR2 SVGIG (reference sequence). This CDR3 spans 12 amino acids. The DNA of the CDR3 is TGTGCCTGGAGTTTGGGGGGGCTAGCGGGCGTGTTT. This codes for CAWSLGGLAGVF.

This chain joins TRBV2 and TRBJ1-1, with D maybe TRBD1 (6 bases). CDR1 is SNHLY and CDR2 is FYNNEI in the germline V gene. Trimming left V 10 bases short and J 0 bases short, with 15 bases between. The CDR3 spans 14 residues. The CDR3: CATKRDNMNTEAFF. For the CDR3, the DNA is TGTGCCACAAAAAGGGACAACATGAACACTGAAGCTTTCTTT.

This chain uses TRBV19 with TRBJ1-1; D remains unclear. V shed 7 bases and J shed 4 bases, with 16 bases lying between them. This CDR3 has 14 residues. CDR1 and CDR2 (germline): LNHDA, SQIVND (reference sequence). The CDR3 sequence is CASNQRRLGTEAFF. CDR3 DNA: TGTGCCAGTAACCAAAGGCGGCTGGGCACTGAAGCTTTCTTT. Complete variable domain (other parts from reference TRBV19 and TRBJ1-1): DGGITQSPKYLFRKEGQNVTLSCEQNLNHDAMYWYRQDPGQGLRLIYYSQIVNDFQKGDIAEGYSVSREKKESFPLTVTSAQKNPTAFYLCASNQRRLGTEAFFGQGTRLTVV.

The chain is built from TRBV2 and TRBJ2-7; D is possibly TRBD1 (5 bases). The CDR3 spans 14 residues. CDR1 and CDR2 (germline): SNHLY, FYNNEI. The V gene lost 7 bases and the J gene lost 3 bases, with 16 bases spanning the gap. The CDR3 region is CASKLLGRDYEQYV. The CDR3, as DNA: TGTGCCAGCAAACTCTTAGGCAGGGACTACGAGCAGTACGTC.

The CDR3 loop is CASSWGLAGYNEQFF. The CDR3 DNA sequence: TGTGCCAGCAGTTGGGGACTAGCGGGATACAATGAGCAGTTCTTC. The gene calls are TRBV6-2 or TRBV6-3 and TRBJ2-1; 13 nucleotides align to TRBD2. Germline V gives CDR1 MNHEY, CDR2 SVGEGT. The V and J ends lost 4 bases and 4 bases, in that order; junction bases with no gene match: 1. The CDR3 is made up of 15 amino acids.

This sequence joins TRBV6-5 and TRBJ1-2; tentative D call: TRBD1 (6 bases). There are 13 residues in the CDR3. The germline V and J ends were trimmed by 6 bases and 4 bases, with 12 bases remaining between them. CDR1 and CDR2 (germline): MNHEY, SVGAGI. This CDR3 reads CASRASGVYGYTF. CDR3 in DNA: TGTGCCAGCAGGGCCTCAGGGGTCTATGGCTACACCTTC.

This chain joins TRBV19 and TRBJ1-3; D possibly corresponds to TRBD1 (5 bases). The germline gives CDR1 LNHDA, CDR2 SQIVND (reference sequence). CDR3 length: 15 residues. Trimming removed 4 bases at V and 1 base at J, with 11 bases between. CDR3 in amino acids: CASSTKGFSGNTIYF. Written as DNA, the CDR3 is TGTGCCAGTAGTACAAAGGGGTTTTCTGGAAACACCATATATTTT.

The chain joins TRBV11-3 to TRBJ2-1, with TRBD2 identical over 12 bases. Per the germline V gene, CDR1 is SGHNT and CDR2 is YENEEA. Trimming at V came to 2 bases and at J to 4 bases, leaving 6 bases not matched to a gene. The CDR3 consists of 17 residues. As DNA, the CDR3 is TGTGCCAGCAGCTTATTTTCCCTAGCGGGAGGGTACAATGAGCAGTTCTTC. Translating it yields CASSLFSLAGGYNEQFF. Full variable domain (remainder filled in from reference TRBV11-3 and TRBJ2-1): EAGVVQSPRYKIIEKKQPVAFWCNPISGHNTLYWYLQNLGQGPELLIRYENEEAVDDSQLPKDRFSAERLKGVDSTLKIQPAELGDSAVYLCASSLFSLAGGYNEQFFGPGTRLTVL.

V usage is TRBV19 and J usage is TRBJ1-2; 7 positions match TRBD1. V lost 7 bases and J lost 5; bases outside the gene matches: 10. Germline V gives CDR1 LNHDA, CDR2 SQIVND (reference sequence). The CDR3 extends over 14 amino acids. The CDR3 DNA is TGTGCCAGTACCCCGACAGGGTTAACTTATGGCTACACCTTC. Protein: CASTPTGLTYGYTF.

The rearrangement joins TRBV9 to TRBJ1-6, with D unresolved. Trimming cost V 4 bases and J 5 bases, with 10 bases left between them. Germline CDR1 and CDR2: SGDLS and YYNGEE. This CDR3 contains 14 residues. The CDR3 region has the DNA TGTGCCAGCAGCCGGGAGGGTAATAATTCACCCCTCCACTTT. Translating gives CASSREGNNSPLHF.

The chain links TRBV6-2 or TRBV6-3 to TRBJ2-2; 10 bases align to TRBD1. The germline gives CDR1 MNHEY, CDR2 SVGEGT. The CDR3 covers 15 residues. J lost 3 bases, V lost 4 bases, and 2 bases had no gene match. DNA for the CDR3: TGTGCCAGCAGTTCTGGACAGGGGGACACCGGGGAGCTGTTTTTT. Its protein product is CASSSGQGDTGELFF.

This clone came up once. The V call is TRBV7-8, the J call TRBJ2-7, with TRBD2 matching over 13 bases. Germline V gene data show CDR1 as SGHVS and CDR2 as FQNEAQ. With 5 bases clipped from V and 4 bases from J, the junction kept 5 bases outside the gene matches. The CDR3 covers 15 residues. For the CDR3, the DNA is TGTGCCAGCAGCCCCGGGACTAGCGGGATTTACGAGCAGTACGTC. This gives the protein CASSPGTSGIYEQYV.

The chain is built from TRBV7-2 and TRBJ2-5; tentatively, D is TRBD2 (6 bases). CDR3 length equals 13 residues. Germline values: CDR1 SGHTA, CDR2 FQGNSA. Trimming took 5 bases from V and 1 from J, leaving 8 bases between them. CDR3 protein: CASSGGFQETQYF. In nucleotides, the CDR3 is TGTGCCAGCAGCGGGGGGTTCCAAGAGACCCAGTACTTC.

DNA of the CDR3: TGTGCCAGCAGCCCTTGGACTAGCGGGCCTGCGAACACCGGGGAGCTGTTTTTT. Translation: CASSPWTSGPANTGELFF. The rearrangement links TRBV7-8 to TRBJ2-2; 11 bases are shared with TRBD2. CDR1 is SGHVS and CDR2 is FQNEAQ in the germline V gene. The CDR3 covers 18 residues. Trimming removed 5 bases from V and 0 bases from J; junction bases left unmatched: 8.

The chain has TRBV11-2 and TRBJ2-1, with TRBD2 matching over 10 bases. The CDR3 has 17 amino acids. The junction had 8 bases not matched to a gene; V was cut back by 1 base and J by 5 bases. From germline, CDR1 is SGHAT and CDR2 FQNNGV. The CDR3 sequence is CASSLVLLAGAHNEQFF. CDR3 nucleotide sequence: TGTGCCAGCAGCTTAGTACTCCTAGCGGGGGCCCACAATGAGCAGTTCTTC.

This clone showed up just once. V gene TRBV5-4 combines with J gene TRBJ2-3; 11 bases are a match to TRBD2. CDR1 and CDR2 from the germline V gene are SGHNT and YYREEE (reference sequence). V lost 10 bases and J lost 8; bases outside the gene matches: 9. The CDR3 spans 13 residues. Written as DNA, the CDR3 is TGTGCCTATGGGACTAGCGGTTCTGGTACGCAGTATTTT. Its translation is CAYGTSGSGTQYF.

This chain joins TRBV5-6 and TRBJ2-2, with 9 bases matching TRBD1. Germline assignment: CDR1 SGHDT and CDR2 YYEEEE. This CDR3 is built from 16 residues. V dropped 4 bases and J dropped 4; count of bases not matched to a gene: 8. The CDR3 is CASSPGTGLGTGELFF. The CDR3 DNA follows: TGTGCCAGCAGCCCGGGGACAGGGCTGGGCACCGGGGAGCTGTTTTTT. The entire variable domain, with the rest obtained from reference TRBV5-6 and TRBJ2-2, is as follows: DAGVTQSPTHLIKTRGQQVTLRCSPKSGHDTVSWYQQALGQGPQFIFQYYEEEERQRGNFPDRFSGHQFPNYSSELNVNALLLGDSALYLCASSPGTGLGTGELFFGEGSRLTVL.

V and J are TRBV18 and TRBJ2-3, with 7 bases fitting TRBD2. J was trimmed by 0 bases and V by 4 bases; bases with no gene match: 4. The germline CDR1 and CDR2 sequences are KGHSH and LQKENI. The CDR3 sequence is 15 residues long. CDR3 coding DNA: TGTGCCAGCTCACGACTAGCCGTTAGCACAGATACGCAGTATTTT. Its translation is CASSRLAVSTDTQYF.

The CDR3 loop is CASSPAPSGGGYTF. In DNA form, the CDR3 reads TGCGCCAGCAGCCCGGCTCCCTCGGGAGGTGGCTACACCTTC. V is TRBV4-1 and J is TRBJ1-2; D uncertain. CDR3 length: 14 residues. Germline V gene sequence: CDR1 MGHRA, CDR2 YSYEKL. V shed 4 bases and J shed 7 bases, with 16 bases lying between them.